The 13 T cell receptor beta chains in this list originate from one sample, sequenced in a study of T cell clonality in common variable immunodeficiency. General observations from the study: Fewer deletions and N-nucleotide insertions were reportedly seen in common variable immunodeficiency TCR beta sequences.

The antigens these receptors bind are not known. Sequencing was performed with immunoSEQ multiplex PCR; in TCRdb, only in-frame clones are kept and a portion is missing. Recorded here are roughly 16,000 clones; the top ten clones represent roughly 4.9%. Source material: peripheral blood mononuclear cells. These TCRs come from a human donor with common variable immunodeficiency.

A remark on this clone: Read sequence stops 3 residues before the CDR3 end, and the germline J gene provides the missing end. The V call is TRBV18, the J call TRBJ2-7, with D possibly TRBD2 on 6 matching bases. Looked up from germline, CDR1 is KGHSH and CDR2 is LQKENI. Trimming pared 1 base from V and 3 bases from J, leaving 10 bases between. This CDR3 has 14 residues. CDR3: CASSPRDGGYEQYF. The sequenced part of the CDR3 DNA is TGTGCCAGCTCACCACGTGACGGGGGCTACGAG.

Comment on this clone: The sequence runs out 3 residues before the end of the CDR3; the remainder is reconstructed from the germline J gene. The V call is TRBV7-8, the J call TRBJ2-1; TRBD2 aligns across 7 bases. J gave up 9 bases and V 4 bases, and 6 bases lay outside the gene matches. This CDR3 spans 13 amino acids. CDR1 is SGHVS, CDR2 FQNEAQ, per germline. CDR3 bases read: TGTGCCAGCAGCTCCGGGACTAACGGTGAG. It is translated as CASSSGTNGE. The CDR3 reads in full as CASSSGTNGEQFF.

Concerning this clone itself: The read terminates 3 residues ahead of where the CDR3 ends, so the germline J gene completes it. This chain connects TRBV29-1 to TRBJ2-5, with D tentatively TRBD1 or TRBD2 (6 bases each). The CDR3 has 12 residues. The germline V gene has CDR1 SQVTM and CDR2 ANQGSEA. The V and J ends lost 7 bases and 5 bases respectively, with 14 bases between them. CDR3 DNA (partial): TGCAGCGCCTCCACAGGGAGGGAGACC. It codes for CSASTGRET. The full CDR3 sequence reads CSASTGRETQYF.

The part of the CDR3 DNA that was read is TGTGCCAGCAAGGAAAACAGGGGGGAAAATCAGCCC. Protein sequence: CASKENRGENQP. Given in full, the CDR3 is CASKENRGENQPQHF. The chain recombines TRBV2 with TRBJ1-5, with 8 bases that match TRBD1. The read falls 3 residues short of the CDR3 end, and the missing part is taken from the germline J gene. CDR1 is SNHLY and CDR2 is FYNNEI in the germline V gene. The CDR3 contains 15 residues. V was clipped by 7 bases and J by 4 bases; unmatched bases: 9.

Regarding this clone: From the germline J gene comes the end of the CDR3, since the read stops 3 residues before it. The chain has TRBV18 and TRBJ2-7, with 11 bases identical to TRBD2. V lost 3 bases and J lost 0; bases outside the gene matches: 1. Germline-derived CDR1 and CDR2 are KGHSH and LQKENI. This CDR3 has 15 amino acids. CDR3 protein: CASSPLAGGSYEQYF. CDR3 DNA (partial): TGTGCCAGCTCACCTCTAGCGGGAGGCTCCTACGAG.

As for this clone: The CDR3 end is not reached by the read, which stops 3 residues before it; the germline J gene fills it in. This chain uses TRBV6-2 or TRBV6-3 with TRBJ2-3; 8 nucleotides line up with TRBD1. The V gene's germline CDR1 is MNHEY and CDR2 SVGEGT. The J segment lost 3 bases and the V segment lost 5 bases, leaving 10 bases of the junction unmatched. The CDR3 has 16 amino acids. This chain's CDR3 is CASSLTGGGATDTQYF. CDR3 DNA, as far as it was read: TGTGCCAGCAGTCTTACAGGGGGTGGAGCGACAGATACG.

The CDR3 reads CASSTLGHLQETQYF. Partial CDR3 DNA: TGTGCCAGCTCAACCCTAGGACACCTTCAAGAGACC. This rearrangement joins TRBV18 to TRBJ2-5; D might be TRBD1 (5 bases). The read ends 3 residues before the CDR3 terminus; that terminus is restored from the germline J gene. Trimming stripped 5 bases from V and 2 bases from J, with 15 bases between. The germline V gene encodes CDR1 KGHSH and CDR2 LQKENI. The CDR3 is made up of 15 amino acids.

Points on this clone: The CDR3 extends 3 residues past the end of the read, so its final part is completed from the germline J gene. This chain connects TRBV7-2 to TRBJ2-2; D is ambiguous. Trimming shortened V by 1 base and J by 6 bases, and 6 bases separated the two germline ends. This CDR3 has 13 residues. The germline V gene encodes CDR1 SGHTA and CDR2 FQGNSA. CDR3 region: CASSLDLSGELFF. The sequenced CDR3 bases are TGTGCCAGCAGCTTAGATCTGTCCGGGGAG.

As concerns this clone: The read terminates 3 residues before the CDR3 end, so the remaining end is supplied by the germline J gene. The gene calls are TRBV7-2 and TRBJ2-7; D is perhaps TRBD1 (5 bases). From germline, CDR1 is SGHTA and CDR2 FQGNSA. Between the trimmed V and J ends, which lost 0 bases and 0 bases, there was a span of 12 bases. The CDR3 extends over 16 amino acids. Partial CDR3 DNA: TGTGCCAGCAGCTTAGCAGGGGTCAGCAGCTCCTACGAG. As protein: CASSLAGVSSSYE. The complete CDR3 reads CASSLAGVSSSYEQYF.

Of note for this clone: The CDR3 goes on 3 residues after the read ends, and that part is filled in from the germline J gene. This chain uses TRBV28 with TRBJ1-1, with D unresolved. Trimming shortened V by 8 bases and J by 0 bases, and 10 bases separated the two germline ends. The CDR3 spans 13 residues. Germline V gene data show CDR1 as MDHEN and CDR2 as SYDVKM. The sequenced part of the CDR3 DNA is TGTGCCAGCCACTTATCCATGAACACTGAA. Amino acids: CASHLSMNTE. In full, the CDR3 reads CASHLSMNTEAFF.

Worth noting for this clone: The CDR3 goes on 3 residues after the read ends, and that part is filled in from the germline J gene. The genes are TRBV30 and TRBJ2-7, with 7 nucleotides matching TRBD1. Per germline, CDR1 GTSNPN and CDR2 SVGIG (reference sequence). The CDR3 is made up of 14 amino acids. The V and J ends lost 3 bases and 2 bases, in that order; junction bases with no gene match: 7. CDR3: CAWRRLGQPYEQYF. The part of the CDR3 DNA that was read is TGTGCCTGGAGACGACTGGGACAGCCCTACGAG.

With regard to this clone: Read data end 3 residues before the CDR3 end; the end is taken from the germline J gene. V usage is TRBV13 and J usage is TRBJ1-2; weak D call: TRBD1 (5 bases). CDR1 PRHDT and CDR2 FYEKMQ come from the germline V gene (reference sequence). This CDR3 spans 12 amino acids. The CDR3 bases that were read are TGTGCCAGCAGCCTCGGGACTTCGGGC. Translated, it gives CASSLGTSG. The whole CDR3 sequence is CASSLGTSGYTF.

With regard to this clone: Read coverage stops 3 residues before the CDR3 terminus; the germline J gene supplies the remainder. The chain uses TRBV20-1 and TRBJ2-7; TRBD2 agrees at 9 bases. CDR1 and CDR2 (germline): DFQATT, SNEGSKA (reference sequence). J lost 0 bases, V lost 5 bases, and 17 bases had no gene match. The CDR3 totals 18 residues. The covered CDR3 bases are TGCAGTGCTTATAGAGCGGGGGGCTTTTCGATGCGCTCCTACGAG. It is translated as CSAYRAGGFSMRSYE. The CDR3, in full, reads CSAYRAGGFSMRSYEQYF.